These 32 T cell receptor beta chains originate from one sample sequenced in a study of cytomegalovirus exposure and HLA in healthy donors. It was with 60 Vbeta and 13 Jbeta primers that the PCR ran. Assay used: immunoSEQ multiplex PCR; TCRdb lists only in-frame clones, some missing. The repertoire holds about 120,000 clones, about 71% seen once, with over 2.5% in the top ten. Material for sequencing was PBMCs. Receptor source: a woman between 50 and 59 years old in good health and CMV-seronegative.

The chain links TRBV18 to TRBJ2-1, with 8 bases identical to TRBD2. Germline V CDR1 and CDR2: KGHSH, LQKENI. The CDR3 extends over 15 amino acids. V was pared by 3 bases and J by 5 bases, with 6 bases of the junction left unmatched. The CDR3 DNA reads TGTGCCAGCTCACCCAGCGGGGGTGGGGACAATGAGCAGTTCTTC. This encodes CASSPSGGGDNEQFF.

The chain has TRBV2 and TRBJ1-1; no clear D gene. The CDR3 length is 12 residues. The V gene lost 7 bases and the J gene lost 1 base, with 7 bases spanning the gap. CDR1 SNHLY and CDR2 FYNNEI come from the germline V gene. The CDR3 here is CASIRGNTEAFF. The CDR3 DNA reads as TGTGCCAGCATCCGAGGGAACACTGAAGCTTTCTTT.

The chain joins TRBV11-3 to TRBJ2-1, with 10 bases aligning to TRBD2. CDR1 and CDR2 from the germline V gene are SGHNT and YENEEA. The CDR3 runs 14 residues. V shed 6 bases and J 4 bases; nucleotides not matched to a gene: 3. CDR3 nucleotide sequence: TGTGCCAGCAGTAGGACTAGCGGTTACAATGAGCAGTTCTTC. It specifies CASSRTSGYNEQFF.

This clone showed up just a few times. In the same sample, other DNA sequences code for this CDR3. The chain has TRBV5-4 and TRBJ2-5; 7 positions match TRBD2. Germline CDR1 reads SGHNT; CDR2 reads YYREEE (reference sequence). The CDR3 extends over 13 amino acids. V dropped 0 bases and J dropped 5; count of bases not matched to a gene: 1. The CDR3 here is CASSLAGGETQYF. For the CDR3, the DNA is TGTGCCAGCAGCTTGGCGGGAGGTGAGACCCAGTACTTC.

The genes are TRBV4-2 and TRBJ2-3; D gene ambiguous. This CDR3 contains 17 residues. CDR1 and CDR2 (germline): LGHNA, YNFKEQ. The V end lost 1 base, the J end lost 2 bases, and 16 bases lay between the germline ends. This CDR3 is CASSQVSLADITDTQYF. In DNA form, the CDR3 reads TGTGCCAGCAGCCAAGTCTCATTGGCGGATATCACAGATACGCAGTATTTT.

CDR3 protein: CASSVIDRTQETQYF. In nucleotides, the CDR3 is TGTGCCAGCAGTGTAATTGACAGGACACAAGAGACCCAGTACTTC. The chain couples TRBV2 to TRBJ2-5; D perhaps matches TRBD1 (6 bases). Germline loops: CDR1 SNHLY, CDR2 FYNNEI. Trimming removed 4 bases from V and 2 bases from J, with 14 bases in between. This CDR3 region has 15 residues. Supplemented by reference TRBV2 and TRBJ2-5, the full variable domain reads EPEVTQTPSHQVTQMGQEVILRCVPISNHLYFYWYRQILGQKVEFLVSFYNNEISEKSEIFDDQFSVERPDGSNFTLKIRSTKLEDSAMYFCASSVIDRTQETQYFGPGTRLLVL.

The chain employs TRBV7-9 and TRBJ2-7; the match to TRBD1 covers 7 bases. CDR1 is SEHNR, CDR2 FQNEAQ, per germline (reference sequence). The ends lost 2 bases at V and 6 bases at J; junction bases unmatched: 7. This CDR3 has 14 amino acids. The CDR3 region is CASSLQGERSEQYF. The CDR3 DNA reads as TGTGCCAGCAGCTTACAGGGGGAGAGGTCCGAGCAGTACTTC.

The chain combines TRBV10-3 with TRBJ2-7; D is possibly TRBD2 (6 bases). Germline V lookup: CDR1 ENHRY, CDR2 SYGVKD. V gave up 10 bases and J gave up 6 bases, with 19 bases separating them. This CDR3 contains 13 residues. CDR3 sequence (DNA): TGTGCCACGAGGACCCCGGGGGACTCCGAGCAGTACTTC. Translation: CATRTPGDSEQYF.

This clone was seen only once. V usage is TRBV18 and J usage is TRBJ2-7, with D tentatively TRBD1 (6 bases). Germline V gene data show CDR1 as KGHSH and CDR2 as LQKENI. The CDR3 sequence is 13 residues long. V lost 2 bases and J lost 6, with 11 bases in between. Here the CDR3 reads CASSPIQGSEQYF. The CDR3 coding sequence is TGTGCCAGCTCACCAATACAGGGAAGCGAGCAGTACTTC.

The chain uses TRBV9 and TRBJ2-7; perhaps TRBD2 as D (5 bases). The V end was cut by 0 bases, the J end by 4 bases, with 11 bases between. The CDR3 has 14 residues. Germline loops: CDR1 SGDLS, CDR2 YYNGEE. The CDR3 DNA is TGTGCCAGCAGCGTAGGGGGTGGAGGATACGAGCAGTACTTC. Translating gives CASSVGGGGYEQYF. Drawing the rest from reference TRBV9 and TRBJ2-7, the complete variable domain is DSGVTQTPKHLITATGQRVTLRCSPRSGDLSVYWYQQSLDQGLQFLIQYYNGEERAKGNILERFSAQQFPDLHSELNLSSLELGDSALYFCASSVGGGGYEQYFGPGTRLTVT.

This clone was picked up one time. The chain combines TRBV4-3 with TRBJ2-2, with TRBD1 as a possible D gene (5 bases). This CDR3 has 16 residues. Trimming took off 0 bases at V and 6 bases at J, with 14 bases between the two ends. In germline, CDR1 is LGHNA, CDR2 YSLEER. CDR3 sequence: CASSQEWQGEAGELFF. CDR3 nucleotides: TGCGCCAGCAGCCAAGAATGGCAGGGTGAAGCCGGGGAGCTGTTTTTT.

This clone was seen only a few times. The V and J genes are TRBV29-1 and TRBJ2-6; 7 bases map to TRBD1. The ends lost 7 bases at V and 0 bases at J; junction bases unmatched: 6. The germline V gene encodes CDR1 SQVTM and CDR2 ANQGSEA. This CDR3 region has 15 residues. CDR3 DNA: TGCAGCGCGGGACAGATTGACTCTGGGGCCAACGTCCTGACTTTC. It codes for CSAGQIDSGANVLTF. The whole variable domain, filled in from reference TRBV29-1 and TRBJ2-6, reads SAVISQKPSRDICQRGTSLTIQCQVDSQVTMMFWYRQQPGQSLTLIATANQGSEATYESGFVIDKFPISRPNLTFSTLTVSNMSPEDSSIYLCSAGQIDSGANVLTFGAGSRLTVL.

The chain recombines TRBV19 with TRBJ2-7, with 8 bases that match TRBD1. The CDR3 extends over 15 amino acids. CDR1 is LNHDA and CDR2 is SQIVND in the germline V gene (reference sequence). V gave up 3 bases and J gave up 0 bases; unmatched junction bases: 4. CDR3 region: CASSIGTGSSYEQYF. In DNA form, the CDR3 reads TGTGCCAGTAGTATCGGGACAGGCAGCTCCTACGAGCAGTACTTC.

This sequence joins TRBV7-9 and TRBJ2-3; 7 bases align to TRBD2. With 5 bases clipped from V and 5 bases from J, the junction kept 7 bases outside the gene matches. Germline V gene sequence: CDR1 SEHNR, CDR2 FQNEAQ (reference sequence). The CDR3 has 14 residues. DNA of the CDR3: TGTGCCAGCAGCCCGAGGTCTAGCGGAGATACGCAGTATTTT. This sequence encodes CASSPRSSGDTQYF.

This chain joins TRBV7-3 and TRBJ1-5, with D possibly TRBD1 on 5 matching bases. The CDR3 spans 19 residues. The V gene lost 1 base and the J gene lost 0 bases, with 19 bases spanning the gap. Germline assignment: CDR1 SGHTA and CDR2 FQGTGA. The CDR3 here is CASSLKDVIGHISNQPQHF. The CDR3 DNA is TGTGCCAGCAGCTTAAAGGACGTGATTGGACATATTAGCAATCAGCCCCAGCATTTT.

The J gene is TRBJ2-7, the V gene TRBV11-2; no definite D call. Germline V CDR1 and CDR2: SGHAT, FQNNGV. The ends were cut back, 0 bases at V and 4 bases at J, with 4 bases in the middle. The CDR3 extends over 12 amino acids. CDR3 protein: CASSLDRYEQYF. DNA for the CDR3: TGTGCCAGCAGCTTAGACCGTTACGAGCAGTACTTC.

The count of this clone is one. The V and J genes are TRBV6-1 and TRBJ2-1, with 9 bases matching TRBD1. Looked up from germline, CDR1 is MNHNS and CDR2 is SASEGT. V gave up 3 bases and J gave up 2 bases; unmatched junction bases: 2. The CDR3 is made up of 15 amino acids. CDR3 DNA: TGTGCCAGCAGTGAGGGGACAGGGCCCTACAATGAGCAGTTCTTC. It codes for CASSEGTGPYNEQFF.

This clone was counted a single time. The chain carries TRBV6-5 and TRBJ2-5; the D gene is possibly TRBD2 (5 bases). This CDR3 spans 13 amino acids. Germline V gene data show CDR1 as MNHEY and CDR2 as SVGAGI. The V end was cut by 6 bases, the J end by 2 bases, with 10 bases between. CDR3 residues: CASSRWEQETQYF. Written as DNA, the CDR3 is TGTGCCAGCAGCCGGTGGGAGCAAGAGACCCAGTACTTC.

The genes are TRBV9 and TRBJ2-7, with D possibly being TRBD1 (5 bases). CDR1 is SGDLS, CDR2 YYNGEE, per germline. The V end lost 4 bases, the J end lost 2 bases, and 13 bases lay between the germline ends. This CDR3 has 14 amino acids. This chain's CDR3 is CASSYGRAAYEQYF. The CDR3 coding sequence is TGTGCCAGCAGCTATGGCAGGGCGGCCTACGAGCAGTACTTC.

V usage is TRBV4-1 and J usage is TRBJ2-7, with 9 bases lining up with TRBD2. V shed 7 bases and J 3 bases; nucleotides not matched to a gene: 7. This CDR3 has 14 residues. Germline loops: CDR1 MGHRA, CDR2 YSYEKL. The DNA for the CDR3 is TGCGCCAGCACCGGGGTAGCGGGAGACTACGAGCAGTACTTC. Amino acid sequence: CASTGVAGDYEQYF.

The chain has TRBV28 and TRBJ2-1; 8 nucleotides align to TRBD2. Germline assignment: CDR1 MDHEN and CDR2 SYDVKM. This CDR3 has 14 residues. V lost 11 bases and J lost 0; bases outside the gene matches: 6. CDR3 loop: CAWGSGSSYNEQFF. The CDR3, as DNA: TGTGCCTGGGGCAGCGGGAGCTCCTACAATGAGCAGTTCTTC.

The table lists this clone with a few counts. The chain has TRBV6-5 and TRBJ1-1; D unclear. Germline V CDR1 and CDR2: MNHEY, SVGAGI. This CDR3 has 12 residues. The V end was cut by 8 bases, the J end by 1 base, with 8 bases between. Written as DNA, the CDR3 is TGTGCCAGCGGATACAGGAACACTGAAGCTTTCTTT. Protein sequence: CASGYRNTEAFF.

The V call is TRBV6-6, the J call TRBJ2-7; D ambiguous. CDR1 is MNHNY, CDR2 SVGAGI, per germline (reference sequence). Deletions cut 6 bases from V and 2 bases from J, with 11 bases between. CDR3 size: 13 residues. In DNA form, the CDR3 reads TGTGCCAGCAGACTCGGGTCTACCTACGAGCAGTACTTC. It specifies CASRLGSTYEQYF.

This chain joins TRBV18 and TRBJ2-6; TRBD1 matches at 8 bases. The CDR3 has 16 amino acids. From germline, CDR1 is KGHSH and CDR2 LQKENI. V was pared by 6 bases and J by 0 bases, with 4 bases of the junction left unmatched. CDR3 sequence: CASSPGQVSGANVLTF. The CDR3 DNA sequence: TGTGCCAGCTCTCCGGGACAGGTCTCTGGGGCCAACGTCCTGACTTTC.

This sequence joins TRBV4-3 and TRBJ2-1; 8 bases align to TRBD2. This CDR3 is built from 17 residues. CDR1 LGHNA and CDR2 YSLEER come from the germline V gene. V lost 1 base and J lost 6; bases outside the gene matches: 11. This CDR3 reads CASSQVGRSGSGNEQFF. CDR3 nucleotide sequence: TGCGCCAGCAGCCAAGTAGGACGAAGCGGGAGTGGCAATGAGCAGTTCTTC.

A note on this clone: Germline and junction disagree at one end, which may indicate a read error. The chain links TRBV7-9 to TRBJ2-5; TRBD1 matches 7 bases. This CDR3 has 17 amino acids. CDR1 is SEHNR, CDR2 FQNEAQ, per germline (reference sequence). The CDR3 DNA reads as TGTTCCAGCAGCTTAGGGGACGACAGGGCCCTCGAAGAGACCCAGTACTTC. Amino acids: CSSSLGDDRALEETQYF.

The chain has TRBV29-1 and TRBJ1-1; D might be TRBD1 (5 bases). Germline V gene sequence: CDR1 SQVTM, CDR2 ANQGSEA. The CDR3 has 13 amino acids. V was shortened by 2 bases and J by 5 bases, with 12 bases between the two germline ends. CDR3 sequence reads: CSVEQGWETEAFF. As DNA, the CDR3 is TGCAGCGTTGAACAGGGCTGGGAAACTGAAGCTTTCTTT.

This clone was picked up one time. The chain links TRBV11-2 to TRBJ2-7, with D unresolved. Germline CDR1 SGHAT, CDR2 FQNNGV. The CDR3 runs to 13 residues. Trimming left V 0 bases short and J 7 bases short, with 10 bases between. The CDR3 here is CASSLDVAPEQYF. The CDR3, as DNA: TGTGCCAGCAGCTTAGATGTGGCTCCGGAGCAGTACTTC.

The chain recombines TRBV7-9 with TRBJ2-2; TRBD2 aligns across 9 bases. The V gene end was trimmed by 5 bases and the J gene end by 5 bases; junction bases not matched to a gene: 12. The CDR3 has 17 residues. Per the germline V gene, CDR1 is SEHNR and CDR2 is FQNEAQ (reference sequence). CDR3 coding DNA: TGTGCCAGCAGCATACTAGCGGGTCCCAAAAGGACCGGGGAGCTGTTTTTT. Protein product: CASSILAGPKRTGELFF.

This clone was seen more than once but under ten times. DNA for the CDR3: TGTGCCAGCAGTCCCGCGTGGGGGGTGAAAGGCGAGCAGTACTTC. It translates to CASSPAWGVKGEQYF. The rearrangement links TRBV27 to TRBJ2-7; TRBD2 is a possible D gene (6 bases). Germline V gene lookup returns CDR1 MNHEY and CDR2 SMNVEV (reference sequence). CDR3 size: 15 residues. Between the trimmed V and J ends, which lost 5 bases and 6 bases, there was a span of 20 bases.

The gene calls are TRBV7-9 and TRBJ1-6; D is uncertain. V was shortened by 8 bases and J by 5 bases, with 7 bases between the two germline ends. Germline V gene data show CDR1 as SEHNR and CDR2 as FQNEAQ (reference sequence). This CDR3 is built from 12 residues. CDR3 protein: CASAENNSPLHF. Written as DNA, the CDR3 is TGTGCCAGCGCGGAGAATAATTCACCCCTCCACTTT.

The CDR3 coding sequence is TGTGCCAGCACCGGGAGAATGGGGGAGCAGCCCCAGCATTTT. Translation gives CASTGRMGEQPQHF. The chain couples TRBV2 to TRBJ1-5; TRBD1 might be the D (5 bases). CDR1 and CDR2 (germline): SNHLY, FYNNEI. Trimming removed 7 bases at V and 7 bases at J, with 17 bases between. The CDR3 loop spans 14 amino acids.